A selection of T cell receptor beta chains follows, all from one sample in a study of radiotherapy plus CTLA-4 blockade in lung cancer. Profiling relied on immunoSEQ multiplex PCR, and the TCRdb table lists in-frame clones only, not all of them. The sample holds about 45,000 clones; roughly 60% are singletons and the top ten take around a sixth. The sample in question was peripheral blood, obtained from a patient treated with radiotherapy plus ipilimumab. These receptors originate from a human donor with non-small cell lung cancer who had a partial response to radiotherapy plus ipilimumab. CDR3s include the opening cysteine and the closing phenylalanine or tryptophan. A D gene is named only where the DNA matches it firmly. Clone size is given for some rows only: seen once, a few or many times, or a class if the clone is expanded.

13,NA,TRBJ1-5,NA,TRBV30,CAWSPGLSQPQHF,TGTGCCTGGTCCCCCGGACTCAGTCAGCCCCAGCATTTT
15,NA,TRBJ2-1,NA,TRBV19,CASTSNSNGDNEQFF,TGTGCCAGCACTTCCAACTCTAACGGGGACAATGAGCAGTTCTTC
14,TRBD2,TRBJ2-3,NA,TRBV30,CAWSISGRTDTQYF,TGTGCCTGGAGTATAAGCGGGAGGACAGATACGCAGTATTTT
15,NA,TRBJ2-7,NA,TRBV7-8,CASSLSDRVPYEQYF,TGTGCCAGCAGCTTATCTGACAGAGTTCCCTACGAGCAGTACTTC
18,NA,TRBJ2-3,few,TRBV15,CATSSTGISYTSDDTQYF,TGTGCCACCAGCAGCACCGGCATAAGTTATACAAGCGACGATACGCAGTATTTT
13,NA,TRBJ1-1,NA,TRBV30,CAWSRGQGTEAFF,TGTGCCTGGAGCCGCGGGCAAGGGACTGAAGCTTTCTTT
14,NA,TRBJ2-7,NA,TRBV5-6,CASSFPGIAYEQYF,TGTGCCAGCAGCTTCCCGGGTATAGCCTACGAGCAGTACTTC
16,NA,TRBJ2-2,NA,TRBV19,CASSNGIRGNTGELFF,TGTGCCAGTAGTAATGGAATCAGGGGGAACACCGGGGAGCTGTTTTTT
14,TRBD1,TRBJ2-5,NA,TRBV7-3,CASSLTGGDETQYF,TGTGCCAGCAGCTTAACAGGGGGCGACGAGACCCAGTACTTC
12,NA,TRBJ2-7,NA,TRBV5-6,CASSFGQNEQYF,TGTGCCAGCAGCTTTGGACAGAACGAGCAGTACTTC
14,NA,TRBJ2-7,NA,TRBV10-2,CASSRDRSSYEQYF,TGCGCCAGCAGCCGTGACAGGAGTTCCTACGAGCAGTACTTC
13,NA,TRBJ2-7,NA,TRBV7-2,CASSPQIYYEQYF,TGTGCCAGCAGCCCACAGATCTACTACGAGCAGTACTTC
15,NA,TRBJ2-2,NA,TRBV11-3,CASSRGFANTGELFF,TGTGCCAGCAGTCGCGGTTTCGCGAACACCGGGGAGCTGTTTTTT
15,TRBD1,TRBJ1-1,few,TRBV5-4,CASSPRTGMNTEAFF,TGTGCCAGCAGCCCCAGGACAGGTATGAACACTGAAGCTTTCTTT
14,TRBD1,TRBJ1-5,NA,TRBV6-5,CASRMTGSNQPQHF,TGTGCCAGCAGAATGACAGGGAGCAATCAGCCCCAGCATTTT
13,NA,TRBJ1-2,NA,TRBV4-1,CASSQRENYGYTF,TGCGCCAGCAGCCAGAGGGAGAACTATGGCTACACCTTC
15,NA,TRBJ1-6,once,TRBV5-4,CASSFLRRGDSPLHF,TGTGCCAGCAGCTTTCTCCGGAGGGGCGATTCACCCCTCCACTTT
15,TRBD1,TRBJ1-1,NA,TRBV7-9,CASSQDPSRGAWAFF,TGCGCCAGCAGCCAAGATCCCAGCAGGGGGGCCTGGGCTTTCTTT
12,TRBD1,TRBJ1-5,NA,TRBV19,CASGLGQLPQHF,TGTGCCAGCGGATTGGGACAGCTGCCCCAGCATTTT
15,TRBD2,TRBJ2-1,NA,TRBV28,CASSLTLAGGNEQFF,TGTGCCAGCAGTTTAACCCTAGCGGGAGGCAATGAGCAGTTCTTC
14,TRBD2,TRBJ2-7,NA,TRBV2,CASRGRGGMYEQYF,TGTGCCAGCAGGGGGCGGGGGGGAATGTACGAGCAGTACTTC
15,TRBD1,TRBJ2-7,NA,TRBV28,CASSFIAGGGYEQYF,TGTGCCAGCAGTTTTATTGCAGGGGGCGGCTACGAGCAGTACTTC
13,NA,TRBJ1-1,NA,TRBV15,CATSRDGALEAFF,TGTGCCACCAGCAGAGATGGGGCACTTGAAGCTTTCTTT
16,TRBD1,TRBJ2-2,NA,TRBV9,CASSGGQGGNTGELFF,TGTGCCAGCAGCGGAGGACAGGGGGGGAACACCGGGGAGCTGTTTTTT
14,NA,TRBJ1-1,NA,TRBV6-5,CASSYRASVSEAFF,TGTGCCAGCAGTTATCGCGCCAGCGTATCTGAAGCTTTCTTT
14,NA,TRBJ2-1,NA,TRBV19,CASKAGASYNEQFF,TGTGCCAGTAAAGCAGGGGCCTCCTACAATGAGCAGTTCTTC
14,NA,TRBJ2-2,NA,TRBV29-1,CSVVGRGSSGELFF,TGCAGCGTTGTGGGGAGAGGGAGCAGCGGGGAGCTGTTTTTT
16,NA,TRBJ2-2,NA,TRBV2,CASSKDLQLNTGELFF,TGTGCCAGCAGTAAGGACTTGCAATTGAACACCGGGGAGCTGTTTTTT
16,TRBD1,TRBJ1-2,NA,TRBV19,CASSIGGQGARYGCTF,TGTGCCAGTAGTATAGGAGGACAGGGGGCCCGCTATGGCTGCACCTTC
15,NA,TRBJ1-2,NA,TRBV5-1,CASSLEWGEVYGYTF,TGCGCCAGCAGCTTGGAATGGGGGGAGGTGTATGGCTACACCTTC
13,TRBD1,TRBJ1-2,once,TRBV7-2,CASSVTGAPGYTF,TGTGCCAGCAGCGTAACAGGGGCTCCCGGCTACACCTTC